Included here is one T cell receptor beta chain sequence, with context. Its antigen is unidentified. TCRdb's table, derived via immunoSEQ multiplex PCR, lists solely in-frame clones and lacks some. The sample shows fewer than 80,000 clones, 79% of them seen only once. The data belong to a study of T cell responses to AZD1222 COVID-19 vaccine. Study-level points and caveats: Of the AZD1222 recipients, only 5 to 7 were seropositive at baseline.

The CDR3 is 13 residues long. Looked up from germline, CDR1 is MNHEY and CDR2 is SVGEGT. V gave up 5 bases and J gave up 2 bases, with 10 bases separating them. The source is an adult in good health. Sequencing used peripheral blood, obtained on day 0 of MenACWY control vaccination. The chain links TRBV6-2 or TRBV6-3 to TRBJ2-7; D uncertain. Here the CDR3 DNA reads TGTGCCAGCAGTCAGGCCTACCCCTACGAGCAGTACTTC. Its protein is CASSQAYPYEQYF.